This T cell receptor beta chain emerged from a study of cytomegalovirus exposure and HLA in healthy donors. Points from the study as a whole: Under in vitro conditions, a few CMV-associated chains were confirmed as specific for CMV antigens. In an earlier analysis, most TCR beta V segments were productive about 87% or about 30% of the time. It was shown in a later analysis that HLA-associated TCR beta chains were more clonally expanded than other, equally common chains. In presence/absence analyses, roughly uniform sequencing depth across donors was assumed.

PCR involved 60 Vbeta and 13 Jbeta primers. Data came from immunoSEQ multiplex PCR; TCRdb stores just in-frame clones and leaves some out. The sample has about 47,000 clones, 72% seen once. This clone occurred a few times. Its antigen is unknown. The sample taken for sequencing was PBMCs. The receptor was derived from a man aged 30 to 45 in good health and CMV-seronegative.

The CDR3: CASSLLTGGAGIEQFF. CDR3 nucleotides: TGTGCCAGCAGCTTACTCACGGGGGGCGCGGGTATAGAGCAGTTCTTC. The chain uses TRBV11-2 and TRBJ2-1; the D gene is possibly TRBD2 (7 bases). The CDR3 length is 16 residues. Germline loops: CDR1 SGHAT, CDR2 FQNNGV. V dropped 2 bases and J dropped 10 bases, with 21 bases sitting between them.